A single sample gave rise to the 2 T cell receptor beta chains below, sequenced in a study of T cells in Graves' hyperthyroidism and ophthalmopathy. Researchers took RNA transcripts and amplified the TCR beta CDR3 regions from them. Carried out on the TCR CDR3, a first-round RT-PCR used the HTBI primer set. TCRdb re-called the multiplex PCR reads through MiXCR, storing one row per CDR3 protein. Of more than 500,000 distinct CDR3 sequences listed, about 16% were seen once; the top ten hold 25% to 35%. The sample comprised blood. Receptors were obtained from a woman in her twenties or thirties with Graves' ophthalmopathy.

This clonotype came up a few times. J is TRBJ2-7 and V is TRBV7-9, with D hard to call. Between the trimmed V and J ends, which lost 1 base and 2 bases, there was a span of 12 bases. The CDR3 length is 15 residues. Germline V CDR1 and CDR2: SEHNR, FQNEAQ (reference sequence). The CDR3: CASSLVVGQAYEQYF. In DNA, the CDR3 is TGTGCCAGCAGCTTAGTAGTAGGTCAGGCCTACGAGCAGTACTTC.

This clonotype came up many times. The genes are TRBV2 and TRBJ2-1; TRBD2 agrees at 9 bases. The CDR3 length is 16 residues. CDR1 and CDR2 (germline): SNHLY, FYNNEI. V shed 1 base and J 7 bases; nucleotides not matched to a gene: 8. The CDR3 DNA sequence: TGTGCCAGCAGTGAAGTGGCGGGAGGGCCAGGTAATGAGCAGTTCTTC. This gives the protein CASSEVAGGPGNEQFF.